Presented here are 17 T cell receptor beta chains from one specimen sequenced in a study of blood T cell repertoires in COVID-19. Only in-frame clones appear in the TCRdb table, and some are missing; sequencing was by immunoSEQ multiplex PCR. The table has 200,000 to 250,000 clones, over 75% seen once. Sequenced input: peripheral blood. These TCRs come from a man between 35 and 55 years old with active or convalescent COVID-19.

This CDR3 reads CASSPDRRTNEKLFF. The CDR3 DNA sequence: TGTGCCAGCAGTCCCGACAGGAGAACTAATGAAAAACTGTTTTTT. The chain links TRBV6-2 or TRBV6-3 to TRBJ1-4; possible D gene TRBD1, 6 bases. V lost 5 bases and J 1 base, leaving 11 bases between the germline ends. CDR1 is MNHEY and CDR2 is SVGEGT in the germline V gene. CDR3 size: 15 residues.

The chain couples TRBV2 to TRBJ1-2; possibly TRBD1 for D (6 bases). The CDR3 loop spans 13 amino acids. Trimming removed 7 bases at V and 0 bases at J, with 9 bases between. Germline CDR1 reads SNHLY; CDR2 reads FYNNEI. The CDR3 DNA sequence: TGTGCCAGCACACAGGGCGCTAACTATGGCTACACCTTC. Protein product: CASTQGANYGYTF.

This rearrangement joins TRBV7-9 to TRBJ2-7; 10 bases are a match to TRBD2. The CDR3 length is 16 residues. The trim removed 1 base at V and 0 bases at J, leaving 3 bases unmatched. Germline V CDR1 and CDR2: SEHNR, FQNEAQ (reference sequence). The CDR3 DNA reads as TGTGCCAGCAGCTTAGGAAGACTAGCGGGCTCCTACGAGCAGTACTTC. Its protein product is CASSLGRLAGSYEQYF.

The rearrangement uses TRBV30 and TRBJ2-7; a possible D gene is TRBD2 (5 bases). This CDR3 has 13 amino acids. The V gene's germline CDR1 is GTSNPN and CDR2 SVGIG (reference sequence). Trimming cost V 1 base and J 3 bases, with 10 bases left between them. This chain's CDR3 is CAWSGGPNYEQYF. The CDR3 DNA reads TGTGCCTGGAGTGGAGGGCCAAACTACGAGCAGTACTTC. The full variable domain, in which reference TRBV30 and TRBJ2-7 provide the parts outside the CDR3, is SQTIHQWPATLVQPVGSPLSLECTVEGTSNPNLYWYRQAAGRGLQLLFYSVGIGQISSEVPQNLSASRPQDRQFILSSKKLLLSDSGFYLCAWSGGPNYEQYFGPGTRLTVT.

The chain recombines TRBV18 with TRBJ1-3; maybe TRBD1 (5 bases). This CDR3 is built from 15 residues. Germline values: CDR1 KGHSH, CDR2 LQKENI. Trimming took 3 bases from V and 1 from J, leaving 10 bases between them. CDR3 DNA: TGTGCCAGCTCACCGACAGTCTTATCTGGAAACACCATATATTTT. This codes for CASSPTVLSGNTIYF.

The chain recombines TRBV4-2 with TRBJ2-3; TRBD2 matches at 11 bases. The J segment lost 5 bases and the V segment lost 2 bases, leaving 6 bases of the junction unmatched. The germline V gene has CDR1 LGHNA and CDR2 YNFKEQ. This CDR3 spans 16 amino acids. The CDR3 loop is CASSQLAGGPIDTQYF. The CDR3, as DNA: TGTGCCAGCAGCCAATTAGCGGGAGGGCCAATAGATACGCAGTATTTT.

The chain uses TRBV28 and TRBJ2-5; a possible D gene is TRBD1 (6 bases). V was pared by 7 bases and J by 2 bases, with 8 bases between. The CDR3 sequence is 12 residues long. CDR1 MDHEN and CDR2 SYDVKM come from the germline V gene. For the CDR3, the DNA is TGTGCCAGCAAAGGACAGCAAGAGACCCAGTACTTC. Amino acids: CASKGQQETQYF.

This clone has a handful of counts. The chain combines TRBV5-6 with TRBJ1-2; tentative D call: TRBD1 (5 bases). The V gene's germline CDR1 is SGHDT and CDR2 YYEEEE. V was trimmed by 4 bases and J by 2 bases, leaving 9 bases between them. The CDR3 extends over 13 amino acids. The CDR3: CASSVDINYGYTF. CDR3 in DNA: TGTGCCAGCAGCGTGGACATAAACTATGGCTACACCTTC.

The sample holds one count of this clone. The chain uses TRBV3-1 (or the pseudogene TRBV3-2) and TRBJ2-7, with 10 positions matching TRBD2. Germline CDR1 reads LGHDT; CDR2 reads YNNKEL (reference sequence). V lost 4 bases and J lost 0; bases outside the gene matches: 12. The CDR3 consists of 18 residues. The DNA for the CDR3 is TGTGCCAGCAGCCTAACAGGGCTAACTAGCGGGGTCTCCTACGAGCAGTACTTC. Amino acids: CASSLTGLTSGVSYEQYF.

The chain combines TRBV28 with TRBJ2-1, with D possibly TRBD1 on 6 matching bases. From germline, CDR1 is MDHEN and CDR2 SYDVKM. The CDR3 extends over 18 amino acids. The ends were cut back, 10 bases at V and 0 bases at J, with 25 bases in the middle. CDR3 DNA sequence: TGTGCCACGGGTGGCCCCGACCGGGACACCAGCTCCTACAATGAGCAGTTCTTC. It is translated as CATGGPDRDTSSYNEQFF.

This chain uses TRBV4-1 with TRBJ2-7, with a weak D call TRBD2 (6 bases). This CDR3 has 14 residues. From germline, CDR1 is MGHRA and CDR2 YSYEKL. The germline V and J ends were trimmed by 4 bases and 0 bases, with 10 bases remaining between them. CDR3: CASSPSSASYEQYF. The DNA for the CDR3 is TGCGCCAGCAGCCCCTCTAGCGCCTCCTACGAGCAGTACTTC.

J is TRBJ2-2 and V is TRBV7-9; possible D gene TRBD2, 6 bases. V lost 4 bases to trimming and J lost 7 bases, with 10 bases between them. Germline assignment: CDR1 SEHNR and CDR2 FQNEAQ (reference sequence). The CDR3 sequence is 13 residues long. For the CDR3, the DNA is TGTGCCAGCAGCTCGGGGACTCACGGGGAGCTGTTTTTT. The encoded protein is CASSSGTHGELFF.

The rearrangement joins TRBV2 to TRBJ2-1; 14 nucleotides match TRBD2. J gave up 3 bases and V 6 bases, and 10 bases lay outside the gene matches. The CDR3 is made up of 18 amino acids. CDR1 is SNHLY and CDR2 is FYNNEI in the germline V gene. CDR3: CASRGTSGGGTNYNEQFF. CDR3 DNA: TGTGCCAGCAGGGGGACTAGCGGGGGCGGAACGAACTACAATGAGCAGTTCTTC.

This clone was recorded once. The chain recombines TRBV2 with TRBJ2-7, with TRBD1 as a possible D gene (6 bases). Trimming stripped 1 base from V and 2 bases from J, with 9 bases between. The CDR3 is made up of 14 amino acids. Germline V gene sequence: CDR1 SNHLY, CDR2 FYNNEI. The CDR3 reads CASSEGQAPYEQYF. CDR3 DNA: TGTGCCAGCAGTGAAGGACAGGCCCCCTACGAGCAGTACTTC.

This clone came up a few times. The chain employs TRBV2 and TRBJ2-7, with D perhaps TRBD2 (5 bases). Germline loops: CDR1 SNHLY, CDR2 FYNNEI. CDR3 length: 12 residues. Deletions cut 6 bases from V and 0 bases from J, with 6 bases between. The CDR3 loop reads CASSGLSYEQYF. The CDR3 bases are TGTGCCAGCAGCGGACTCTCCTACGAGCAGTACTTC. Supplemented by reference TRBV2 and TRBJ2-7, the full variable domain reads EPEVTQTPSHQVTQMGQEVILRCVPISNHLYFYWYRQILGQKVEFLVSFYNNEISEKSEIFDDQFSVERPDGSNFTLKIRSTKLEDSAMYFCASSGLSYEQYFGPGTRLTVT.

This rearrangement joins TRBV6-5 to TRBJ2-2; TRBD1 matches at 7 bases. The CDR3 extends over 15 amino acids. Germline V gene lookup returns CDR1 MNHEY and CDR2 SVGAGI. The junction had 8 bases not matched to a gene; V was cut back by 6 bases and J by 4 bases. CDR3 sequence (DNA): TGTGCCAGCAGACCCGACAGGGCGACCACCGGGGAGCTGTTTTTT. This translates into CASRPDRATTGELFF.

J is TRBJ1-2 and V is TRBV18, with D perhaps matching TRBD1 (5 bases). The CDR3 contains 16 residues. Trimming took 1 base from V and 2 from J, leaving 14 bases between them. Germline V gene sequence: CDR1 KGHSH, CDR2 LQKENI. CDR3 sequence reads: CASSPQFPTDNYGYTF. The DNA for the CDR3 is TGTGCCAGCTCACCACAGTTTCCGACAGACAACTATGGCTACACCTTC.